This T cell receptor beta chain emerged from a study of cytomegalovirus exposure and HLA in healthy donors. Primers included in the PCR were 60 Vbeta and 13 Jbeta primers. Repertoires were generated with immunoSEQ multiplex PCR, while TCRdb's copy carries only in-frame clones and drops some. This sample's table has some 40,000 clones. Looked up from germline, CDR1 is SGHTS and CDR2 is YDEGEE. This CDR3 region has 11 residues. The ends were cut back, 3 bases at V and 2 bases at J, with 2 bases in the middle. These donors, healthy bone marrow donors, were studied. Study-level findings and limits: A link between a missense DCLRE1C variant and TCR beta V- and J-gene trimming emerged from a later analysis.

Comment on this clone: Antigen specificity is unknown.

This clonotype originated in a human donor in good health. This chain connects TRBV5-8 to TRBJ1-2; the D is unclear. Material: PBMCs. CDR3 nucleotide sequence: TGTGCCAGCAGCTCAAACTATGGCTACACCTTC. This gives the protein CASSSNYGYTF.